Below are 8 T cell receptor beta chains sequenced from a single sample in a study of T-cell reconstitution after alpha-beta-depleted transplantation in children. Researchers prepared the TCRbeta library using unique molecular identifiers, the study reports. One entry per CDR3 protein, called by TCRdb with MiXCR from the PCR reads. The profile shows approximately 390,000 distinct CDR3 sequences, 11% of them singletons. This material consisted of PBMCs from the stem cell graft donor, taken from the stem cell graft. These receptors were obtained from a human donor who donated a stem cell graft to a child with acute myeloid leukemia.

J is TRBJ1-3 and V is TRBV7-2; D gene unclear. V was cut by 5 bases and J by 3 bases, with 8 bases left in between. This CDR3 is built from 13 residues. In germline, CDR1 is SGHTA, CDR2 FQGNSA. The DNA of the CDR3 is TGTGCCAGCAGCCCCTCGGGTGGAAACACCATATATTTT. Amino acids: CASSPSGGNTIYF.

This clonotype was recorded many times. The chain is built from TRBV5-1 and TRBJ2-2, with D uncertain. Germline CDR1 reads SGHRS; CDR2 reads YFSETQ. Trimming shortened V by 0 bases and J by 6 bases, and 6 bases separated the two germline ends. The CDR3 runs 13 residues. CDR3 nucleotides: TGCGCCAGCAGCTTGGGGGTCGCCGGGGAGCTGTTTTTT. Translating it yields CASSLGVAGELFF. The full variable domain, rest sourced from reference TRBV5-1 and TRBJ2-2, is KAGVTQTPRYLIKTRGQQVTLSCSPISGHRSVSWYQQTPGQGLQFLFEYFSETQRNKGNFPGRFSGRQFSNSRSEMNVSTLELGDSALYLCASSLGVAGELFFGEGSRLTVL.

There are a few counts of this clonotype. The J gene is TRBJ2-1, the V gene TRBV5-1; D is unclear. V gave up 5 bases and J gave up 6 bases, with 12 bases separating them. CDR1 and CDR2 from the germline V gene are SGHRS and YFSETQ. The CDR3 contains 13 residues. CDR3 DNA: TGCGCCAGCAGACTGGGTCAGGCCAATGAGCAGTTCTTC. Its translation: CASRLGQANEQFF.

A note on this clonotype: A much larger clonotype is one base distant, so this may be a read error. The rearrangement uses TRBV12-3 or TRBV12-4 and TRBJ2-3, with D possibly matching TRBD2 (6 bases). The V gene lost 6 bases and the J gene lost 1 base, with 14 bases spanning the gap. This CDR3 spans 15 amino acids. The CDR3 region is CASSETRGGTDTQYF. CDR3 in DNA: TGTGCCAGCAGCGAGACTCGCGGGGGCACAGATACGCAGTATTTT.

The DNA for the CDR3 is TGTGCCAGCAGTTTAGGCCTTGCCGGGGAGCTGTTTTTT. Its translation is CASSLGLAGELFF. The V gene is TRBV12-3 or TRBV12-4, the J gene TRBJ2-2; no firm D call. The V and J ends lost 1 base and 6 bases respectively, with 6 bases between them. The CDR3 spans 13 residues.

This clonotype was seen only a few times. The rearrangement joins TRBV6-2 or TRBV6-3 to TRBJ2-7; 10 nucleotides agree with TRBD1. This CDR3 region has 14 residues. The junction had 7 bases not matched to a gene; V was cut back by 6 bases and J by 5 bases. Per germline, CDR1 MNHEY and CDR2 SVGEGT. This chain's CDR3 is CASRQGTGDHEQYF. The CDR3, as DNA: TGTGCCAGCAGACAGGGGACAGGGGACCACGAGCAGTACTTC.

This clonotype was counted between two and nine times. The rearrangement links TRBV25-1 to TRBJ2-2; 10 nucleotides agree with TRBD2. J gave up 0 bases and V 4 bases, and 5 bases lay outside the gene matches. CDR3 length equals 17 residues. CDR1 and CDR2 from the germline V gene are MGHDK and SYGVNS. The CDR3 loop is CASSARLAGSNTGELFF. The CDR3 DNA sequence: TGTGCCAGCAGTGCCCGACTAGCGGGTTCGAACACCGGGGAGCTGTTTTTT.

This clonotype has more than one count but fewer than ten. The J gene is TRBJ2-7, the V gene TRBV2, with 8 positions matching TRBD1. The CDR3 spans 12 residues. The germline gives CDR1 SNHLY, CDR2 FYNNEI. The junction had 4 bases not matched to a gene; V was cut back by 5 bases and J by 7 bases. This CDR3 is CASSTTGVEQYV. The CDR3 DNA is TGTGCCAGCAGTACGACAGGGGTAGAGCAGTACGTC.